A selection of T cell receptor beta chains follows, all from one sample in a study of blood T cells in healthy people across ages. From the 5' RACE reads, TCRdb called clonotypes with MiXCR, one entry per CDR3 protein. The table has nearly 800,000 distinct CDR3 sequences, roughly three fifths seen once; the top ten hold 25% to 30%. Sequencing used blood. The receptor source for this set is a man in his forties or fifties in good health. Both conserved end residues are part of each CDR3. A D gene is named only where the DNA matches it firmly. Expanded clones are given a class, and other clones once, few, many or no size at all.

len: 13
abundance: -
d_gene: -
v_gene: TRBV2
j_gene: TRBJ2-5
CDR3aa: CASRLDAQETQYF
CDR3nt: TGTGCCAGCAGGCTGGACGCACAAGAGACCCAGTACTTC

len: 17
abundance: few
d_gene: TRBD1
v_gene: TRBV27
j_gene: TRBJ1-2
CDR3aa: CASSGNGGQPGAGGYTF
CDR3nt: TGTGCCAGCAGTGGAAACGGGGGACAGCCCGGTGCCGGTGGCTACACCTTC

len: 17
abundance: -
d_gene: -
v_gene: TRBV9
j_gene: TRBJ2-1
CDR3aa: CASSVDGRARGRNEQFF
CDR3nt: TGTGCCAGCAGCGTAGATGGGAGAGCGCGAGGGCGGAATGAGCAGTTCTTC

len: 12
abundance: -
d_gene: -
v_gene: TRBV7-9
j_gene: TRBJ2-6
CDR3aa: CASKAGANVLTF
CDR3nt: TGTGCCAGTAAAGCTGGGGCCAACGTCCTGACTTTC

len: 18
abundance: few
d_gene: TRBD2
v_gene: TRBV29-1
j_gene: TRBJ2-3
CDR3aa: CSVEDTGGSSASTDTQYF
CDR3nt: TGCAGCGTTGAAGATACGGGAGGGTCGAGCGCTAGCACAGATACGCAGTATTTT

len: 12
abundance: -
d_gene: -
v_gene: TRBV29-1
j_gene: TRBJ2-2
CDR3aa: CSAGTNTGELFF
CDR3nt: TGCAGCGCCGGGACAAACACCGGGGAGCTGTTTTTT

len: 15
abundance: once
d_gene: TRBD2
v_gene: TRBV20-1
j_gene: TRBJ2-7
CDR3aa: CSASPGLAGAYEQYF
CDR3nt: TGCAGTGCTAGTCCGGGACTAGCGGGGGCCTACGAGCAGTACTTC

len: 16
abundance: -
d_gene: TRBD2
v_gene: TRBV20-1
j_gene: TRBJ2-3
CDR3aa: CSARGETSGRSDTQYF
CDR3nt: TGCAGTGCTAGGGGGGAGACTAGCGGGAGATCGGATACGCAGTATTTT

len: 16
abundance: -
d_gene: -
v_gene: TRBV7-2
j_gene: TRBJ1-4
CDR3aa: CASSISSGQQNEKLFF
CDR3nt: TGTGCCAGCAGCATCTCCTCGGGACAACAGAATGAAAAACTGTTTTTT

len: 15
abundance: few
d_gene: TRBD2
v_gene: TRBV27
j_gene: TRBJ2-3
CDR3aa: CASRLAGDYTDTQYF
CDR3nt: TGTGCCAGCAGGCTAGCGGGGGATTACACAGATACGCAGTATTTT

len: 16
abundance: once
d_gene: -
v_gene: TRBV20-1
j_gene: TRBJ1-5
CDR3aa: CSARDPWELGNQPQHF
CDR3nt: TGCAGTGCTAGAGATCCGTGGGAATTGGGCAATCAGCCCCAGCATTTT

len: 15
abundance: -
d_gene: -
v_gene: TRBV5-6
j_gene: TRBJ1-4
CDR3aa: CASSLIVPSGEKLFF
CDR3nt: TGTGCCAGCAGCTTGATCGTCCCATCGGGTGAAAAACTGTTTTTT

len: 17
abundance: -
d_gene: TRBD2
v_gene: TRBV3-1
j_gene: TRBJ2-3
CDR3aa: CASSQERLAGLSDTQYF
CDR3nt: TGTGCCAGCAGCCAAGAGAGGCTAGCGGGATTGTCAGATACGCAGTATTTT

len: 12
abundance: -
d_gene: -
v_gene: TRBV7-2
j_gene: TRBJ1-4
CDR3aa: CASSSEGGLLFF
CDR3nt: TGTGCCAGCAGCTCTGAGGGAGGTTTACTGTTTTTT

len: 13
abundance: few
d_gene: TRBD2
v_gene: TRBV20-1
j_gene: TRBJ2-7
CDR3aa: CSARGRGAYEQYF
CDR3nt: TGCAGTGCTAGAGGGCGGGGGGCCTACGAGCAGTACTTC

len: 13
abundance: -
d_gene: TRBD2
v_gene: TRBV28
j_gene: TRBJ2-2
CDR3aa: CASSSAGEYELFF
CDR3nt: TGTGCCAGCAGTTCCGCGGGGGAATATGAGCTGTTTTTT

len: 11
abundance: -
d_gene: -
v_gene: TRBV20-1
j_gene: TRBJ2-5
CDR3aa: CSARVGGAQYF
CDR3nt: TGCAGTGCTAGAGTAGGGGGTGCCCAGTACTTC

len: 16
abundance: -
d_gene: -
v_gene: TRBV13
j_gene: TRBJ2-7
CDR3aa: CASSPSGGLPGEEQYF
CDR3nt: TGTGCCAGCAGCCCCTCCGGTGGACTCCCAGGGGAGGAGCAGTACTTC

len: 16
abundance: few
d_gene: -
v_gene: TRBV7-9
j_gene: TRBJ1-1
CDR3aa: CASRAAGRGKNTEAFF
CDR3nt: TGTGCCAGCCGGGCCGCCGGCCGCGGAAAGAACACTGAAGCTTTCTTT

len: 15
abundance: few
d_gene: -
v_gene: TRBV7-2
j_gene: TRBJ2-7
CDR3aa: CASSRRGPLSYEQYF
CDR3nt: TGTGCCAGCAGCCGTCGTGGGCCCCTCTCCTACGAGCAGTACTTC

len: 16
abundance: -
d_gene: -
v_gene: TRBV28
j_gene: TRBJ1-1
CDR3aa: CASISIRNKMNTEAFF
CDR3nt: TGTGCCAGCATTAGTATACGGAATAAAATGAACACTGAAGCTTTCTTT

len: 15
abundance: -
d_gene: -
v_gene: TRBV18
j_gene: TRBJ2-5
CDR3aa: CASSPIKGVQETQYF
CDR3nt: TGTGCCAGCTCACCTATAAAGGGTGTCCAAGAGACCCAGTACTTC

len: 15
abundance: many
d_gene: -
v_gene: TRBV7-2
j_gene: TRBJ2-5
CDR3aa: CASSLTGSYQETQYF
CDR3nt: TGTGCCAGCAGCTTAACCGGGAGCTACCAAGAGACCCAGTACTTC

len: 16
abundance: once
d_gene: -
v_gene: TRBV20-1
j_gene: TRBJ2-2
CDR3aa: CSARVNTLMRTGELFF
CDR3nt: TGTAGTGCTAGAGTAAACACCCTAATGAGGACCGGGGAGCTGTTTTTT

len: 17
abundance: -
d_gene: TRBD2
v_gene: TRBV20-1
j_gene: TRBJ2-7
CDR3aa: CSARDRLAGAAIYEQYF
CDR3nt: TGCAGTGCTAGAGATCGTCTAGCGGGAGCAGCGATTTACGAGCAGTACTTC

len: 15
abundance: few
d_gene: -
v_gene: TRBV27
j_gene: TRBJ2-5
CDR3aa: CASSLSASYVGTQYF
CDR3nt: TGTGCCAGCAGTTTATCGGCGTCGTATGTCGGGACCCAGTACTTC

len: 12
abundance: -
d_gene: -
v_gene: TRBV5-6
j_gene: TRBJ2-7
CDR3aa: CASSSNGGEQYF
CDR3nt: TGTGCCAGCAGCTCGAATGGGGGTGAGCAGTACTTC